The sequence of this TCR beta chain was determined in a study of glioma-infiltrating T cells (dated by TCRdb to about 2016). In terms of the full investigation: Low-grade gliomas were WHO grade II oligodendrogliomas or astrocytomas, and glioblastomas were WHO grade IV tumors sampled at initial rather than recurrent diagnosis. Glioma patients received dexamethasone for six or fewer days before surgery. Blood libraries targeted about 4.5- to 11-fold sequencing coverage of roughly 1 million peripheral T cells. TCR alpha- and beta-chain repertoires were sequenced from glioma tissue, non-neoplastic brain tissue and matched peripheral blood mononuclear cells. To gauge divergence between tissue and blood T-cell populations, every tissue-infiltrating repertoire was compared against the peripheral blood repertoire from the same patient. The paired cohort was made up of three low-grade glioma patients, 7 to 9 primary glioblastoma patients and three non-glioma patients who contributed non-neoplastic brain tissue. What the research found in general, with its limitations: Very few CDR3 sequences were found to be shared between tissue and blood, and this scarcity was attributed to high CDR3 diversity and limited sampling. VJ-independent divergence between tissue and blood was below expectation in non-neoplastic patients but above expectation in all gliomas, especially low-grade gliomas. Patients with low tissue-blood divergence were marked by a signature set of shared blood CDR3 motifs, and this signature set was depleted in highly divergent patients. The group comparisons were based on small numbers of patients: three non-neoplastic, three low-grade glioma and roughly eight glioblastoma patients.

TCR alpha and beta CDR3 regions were amplified with the iRepertoire nested amplicon-rescue multiplex PCR (arm-PCR) platform from RNA. One-step reverse transcription and amplification used roughly 90-400 ng of tissue mRNA or PBMC total RNA as input. After bead purification, a secondary multiplex PCR added Illumina adapters, and libraries were gel-purified between 200 and 400 bp. The libraries contained internal 6-nucleotide barcodes that were used for demultiplexing. Libraries were sequenced on an Illumina MiSeq with 2x220 or 2x250 nucleotide paired-end reads. In the original analysis: Paired reads were merged using FLASH 1.2.11 and aligned with BWA-MEM to the GRCh37 human genome, and TRA and TRB reads were then extracted. An IMGT-derived reference of cassette sequences and CDR3 motifs, with pseudogenes included, was used for V and J assignment. Reads were translated in three frames, and productive CDR3s were defined as those with a C...FGXG motif and no stop codons. Unique combinations of V-J cassette pair and CDR3 amino acid sequence were defined as clonotypes. Hamming distance filtering was applied to reads, with thresholds set by the sequence error rate of each sample in mapped regions. TCRdb reprocessed the public reads (quality trimming at Q25 with fastp, clone calling with MiXCR) and kept in-frame beta chains. One record per CDR3 amino acid sequence lists the most common genes and DNA. The V and J calls and clone size are TCRdb's, not the authors'. Present in this sample are a few hundred thousand distinct CDR3 sequences, about 40% of which were seen just once. The ten biggest clones cover about 11% of the sample.

This clonotype was detected a few times. The target of this receptor is not known. No per-base quality is available; no much larger clone lies one base away. The germline V gene supplies CDR1 SGHTA and CDR2 FQGNSA. Including cysteine and phenylalanine, the CDR3 has 17 amino acids. Only the CDR3 DNA is retained, 51 bases long and in frame from the first base. Trimming at the junction amounts to 1 base on V and 1 base on J, and the germline ends lie 16 bases apart. Immediately after resection, surgical brain or tumor specimens were cryofrozen in liquid nitrogen, and peripheral blood cells were collected at the same time.

The specimen was glioma tissue, nonneoplastic brain tissue, or PBMCs (not recorded which). The sequence is built from TRBV7-2 and TRBJ1-1; possibly the D gene is TRBD1, per 5 matching bases. This receptor was identified in a human donor with low-grade glioma or glioblastoma, undergoing nonglioma brain surgery, or in good health (not recorded which). CDR3 reads: CASSLGFGGGRNTEAFF. The DNA sequence is as follows: TGTGCCAGCAGCTTAGGGTTCGGGGGGGGTAGGAACACTGAAGCTTTCTTT.